This entry lists 12 T cell receptor beta chains sequenced from one sample in a study of T cell responses to AZD1222 COVID-19 vaccine. TCRdb's table, derived via immunoSEQ multiplex PCR, lists solely in-frame clones and lacks some. Of roughly 98,000 clones listed, about nine tenths are singletons. This material consisted of peripheral blood, taken 28 days after the second AZD1222 dose. Source of these receptors: an adult who received the AZD1222 COVID-19 vaccine.

The chain combines TRBV5-1 with TRBJ1-2, with 8 bases aligning to TRBD1. CDR1 is SGHRS and CDR2 is YFSETQ in the germline V gene. V was clipped by 5 bases and J by 4 bases; unmatched bases: 10. CDR3 length: 15 residues. The CDR3 sequence is CASRLIPGQAYGYTF. The CDR3 bases are TGCGCCAGCAGGTTAATACCGGGACAGGCCTATGGCTACACCTTC.

The chain uses TRBV10-2 and TRBJ1-4, with 10 bases fitting TRBD1. CDR1 and CDR2 (germline): WSHSY, SAAADI. This CDR3 comprises 14 residues. V shed 3 bases, J shed 8 bases, and the junction held 3 bases outside the gene matches. The CDR3 reads CASSEPGQGEKLFF. The CDR3 DNA is TGCGCCAGCAGTGAACCGGGACAGGGGGAAAAACTGTTTTTT.

The chain recombines TRBV19 with TRBJ2-5; D may correspond to TRBD1 or TRBD2 (5 bases each). The length of the CDR3 is 16 residues. Trimming cost V 0 bases and J 4 bases, with 15 bases left between them. CDR1 LNHDA and CDR2 SQIVND come from the germline V gene (reference sequence). CDR3 in amino acids: CASSIDRRAGRETQYF. CDR3 nucleotide sequence: TGTGCCAGTAGTATAGATCGTAGGGCAGGGAGAGAGACCCAGTACTTC.

The rearrangement uses TRBV19 and TRBJ2-1; D is possibly TRBD2 (7 bases). V dropped 0 bases and J dropped 6 bases, with 18 bases sitting between them. Germline CDR1 LNHDA, CDR2 SQIVND (reference sequence). The CDR3 is 17 residues long. This CDR3 is CASSIDLGGGVPNEQFF. The CDR3, as DNA: TGTGCCAGTAGTATAGATCTGGGCGGGGGCGTCCCCAATGAGCAGTTCTTC.

This chain uses TRBV6-4 with TRBJ2-2; 7 bases map to TRBD1. This CDR3 has 15 residues. CDR1 is MRHNA and CDR2 is SNTAGT in the germline V gene. The ends lost 2 bases at V and 5 bases at J; junction bases unmatched: 5. The CDR3 DNA sequence: TGTGCCAGCAGTGACGGTACAGGGGAAACCGGGGAGCTGTTTTTT. It yields the protein CASSDGTGETGELFF.

This chain links TRBV28 with TRBJ1-4, with D tentatively TRBD1 (6 bases). Trimming took off 6 bases at V and 5 bases at J, with 10 bases between the two ends. Germline lookup yields CDR1 MDHEN and CDR2 SYDVKM. The CDR3 has 13 residues. The CDR3: CASRDSQNEKLFF. DNA of the CDR3: TGTGCCAGCAGGGACAGTCAAAATGAAAAACTGTTTTTT.

V usage is TRBV7-7 and J usage is TRBJ1-1; D is perhaps TRBD1 (5 bases). The CDR3 totals 13 residues. The germline V gene has CDR1 SSHAT and CDR2 FNYEAQ (reference sequence). Between the trimmed V and J ends, which lost 1 base and 5 bases, there was a span of 8 bases. This CDR3 is CASSLEWGTEAFF. CDR3 sequence (DNA): TGTGCCAGCAGCTTAGAGTGGGGGACTGAAGCTTTCTTT.

The chain couples TRBV4-1 to TRBJ2-3; D perhaps matches TRBD2 (5 bases). This CDR3 is 13 amino acids long. Germline CDR1 is MGHRA and CDR2 is YSYEKL. The ends were cut back, 0 bases at V and 8 bases at J, with 9 bases in the middle. As DNA, the CDR3 is TGCGCCAGCAGCCAAGAACGGGAAGCTACGCAGTATTTT. Protein sequence: CASSQEREATQYF.

The rearrangement links TRBV28 to TRBJ1-1; 9 nucleotides match TRBD1. V lost 6 bases to trimming and J lost 3 bases; unmatched junction nucleotides: 5. The germline gives CDR1 MDHEN, CDR2 SYDVKM. The CDR3 runs to 14 residues. The CDR3 DNA is TGTGCCAGCAGCCAGGGACAGGGTTACACTGAAGCTTTCTTT. Protein sequence: CASSQGQGYTEAFF.

The chain recombines TRBV30 with TRBJ2-1; 11 bases fit TRBD2. Germline trimming cut 2 bases from V and 5 bases from J; bases unmatched to any gene: 17. This CDR3 is built from 19 residues. CDR1 GTSNPN and CDR2 SVGIG come from the germline V gene (reference sequence). This chain's CDR3 is CAWSLTERVLAGVNNEQFF. The CDR3 region has the DNA TGTGCCTGGAGTCTAACCGAAAGGGTACTAGCGGGAGTTAACAATGAGCAGTTCTTC.

The chain couples TRBV30 to TRBJ2-7; D possibly corresponds to TRBD1 (6 bases). In germline, CDR1 is GTSNPN, CDR2 SVGIG (reference sequence). The CDR3 runs to 14 residues. Trimming removed 4 bases at V and 2 bases at J, with 15 bases between. CDR3 amino acids: CAWNKGGATYEQYF. CDR3 nucleotides: TGTGCCTGGAATAAAGGGGGAGCTACCTACGAGCAGTACTTC.

About this clone: The same CDR3 can be traced to other DNA sequences in this sample. The chain couples TRBV19 to TRBJ1-2, with 7 bases matching TRBD1. The V segment lost 4 bases and the J segment 2 bases; nucleotides outside the gene matches: 1. Germline V gene sequence: CDR1 LNHDA, CDR2 SQIVND (reference sequence). This CDR3 comprises 13 residues. The CDR3 DNA is TGTGCCAGTAGTAAACAGGGGAACTATGGCTACACCTTC. Translation: CASSKQGNYGYTF.